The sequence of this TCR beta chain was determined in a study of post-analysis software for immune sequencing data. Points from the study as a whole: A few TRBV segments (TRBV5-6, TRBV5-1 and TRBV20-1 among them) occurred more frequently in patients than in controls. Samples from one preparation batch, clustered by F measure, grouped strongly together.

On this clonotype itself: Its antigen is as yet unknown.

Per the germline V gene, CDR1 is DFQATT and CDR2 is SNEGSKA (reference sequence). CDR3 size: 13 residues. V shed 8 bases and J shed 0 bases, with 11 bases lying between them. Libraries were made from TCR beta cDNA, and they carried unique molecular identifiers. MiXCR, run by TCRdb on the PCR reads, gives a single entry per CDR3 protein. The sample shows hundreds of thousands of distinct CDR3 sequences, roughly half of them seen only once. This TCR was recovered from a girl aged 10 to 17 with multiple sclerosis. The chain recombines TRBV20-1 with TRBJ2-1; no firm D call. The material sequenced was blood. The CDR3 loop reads CSSTRSSYNEQFF. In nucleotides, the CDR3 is TGCAGTTCGACCAGATCCTCCTACAATGAGCAGTTCTTC.